These T cell receptor beta chains were read from a single sample in a study of CD8+ T cells in alopecia areata. The protocol was immunoSEQ multiplex PCR, while the TCRdb copy is restricted to in-frame clones and leaves out a portion. The data show about 74,000 clones, approximately 28% seen once. Sequences were derived from CD8+ T cells sorted from blood, sampled at week 4, from a patient treated with tofacitinib. These receptors all come from a human donor with alopecia areata. CDR3s include the opening cysteine and the closing phenylalanine or tryptophan. Each record gives: D gene, V gene, clone size, J gene, CDR3 protein, CDR3 DNA. A D gene is named only where the DNA matches it firmly. Not every row has a clone size; where given, it reads once, few, many or a size class.

>.|TRBV29-1|.|TRBJ2-6
CSVWWRASGANVLTF
TGCAGCGTTTGGTGGCGGGCCTCTGGGGCCAACGTCCTGACTTTC
>.|TRBV4-3|.|TRBJ2-7
CASSQDRAAEQYF
TGCGCCAGCAGCCAAGATCGGGCTGCCGAGCAGTACTTC
>.|TRBV6-6|.|TRBJ1-2
CASIDGNGYTF
TGTGCCAGCATCGACGGGAATGGCTACACCTTC
>.|TRBV5-1|few|TRBJ2-2
CASSSRGDSTTGELFF
TGCGCCAGCTCTTCCCGGGGAGACTCGACCACCGGGGAGCTGTTTTTT
>.|TRBV23-1|many|TRBJ2-1
CAPLEPKGGRNEQFF
TGCGCCCCCTTGGAGCCCAAGGGGGGTCGCAATGAGCAGTTCTTC
>.|TRBV7-6|.|TRBJ2-3
CASSPTGDTQYF
TGTGCCAGCAGCCCCACAGGGGATACGCAGTATTTT
>.|TRBV4-1|.|TRBJ2-5
CASRPDGSWETQYF
TGCGCCAGCAGACCGGACGGGTCCTGGGAGACCCAGTACTTC
>.|TRBV15|.|TRBJ2-5
CATSRVGETQYF
TGTGCCACCAGCAGAGTCGGGGAAACCCAGTACTTC
>.|TRBV29-1|.|TRBJ2-7
CSVVRWAEGRGNYEQYF
TGCAGCGTTGTGCGGTGGGCTGAGGGTAGGGGAAACTACGAGCAGTACTTC
>.|TRBV9|few|TRBJ2-4
CASSAREENIQYF
TGTGCCAGCAGCGCCAGGGAGGAGAACATTCAGTACTTC
>.|TRBV9|.|TRBJ1-2
CASSANSGGYTF
TGTGCCAGCAGCGCCAACTCGGGTGGCTACACCTTC
>.|TRBV4-2|few|TRBJ1-5
CASSQMENSNQPQHF
TGTGCCAGCAGCCAAATGGAGAATAGCAATCAGCCCCAGCATTTT
>.|TRBV2|.|TRBJ2-2
CASSEQGAGELFF
TGTGCCAGCAGTGAACAAGGGGCCGGGGAGCTGTTTTTT
>TRBD1|TRBV7-9|.|TRBJ2-7
CASSSGPGQVYEQYF
TGTGCCAGCAGCTCCGGGCCGGGACAGGTCTACGAGCAGTACTTC
>.|TRBV30|few|TRBJ1-5
CAWSVGHANQPQHF
TGTGCCTGGAGTGTGGGGCATGCCAATCAGCCCCAGCATTTT
>TRBD1|TRBV27|few|TRBJ2-2
CASSSSGTGQDGELFF
TGTGCCAGCAGTTCCTCAGGGACAGGGCAAGACGGGGAGCTGTTTTTT
>.|TRBV11-2|few|TRBJ2-7
CASSLVPSDSYEQYF
TGTGCCAGCAGCTTAGTTCCTAGCGACTCCTACGAGCAGTACTTC
>.|TRBV4-2|.|TRBJ2-7
CASSFLEPTYEQYF
TGTGCCAGCAGCTTCCTAGAGCCAACCTACGAGCAGTACTTC
>TRBD2|TRBV29-1|.|TRBJ2-5
CSVEARELWDYFQETQYF
TGCAGCGTTGAGGCTAGGGAACTATGGGACTACTTCCAAGAGACCCAGTACTTC
>TRBD1|TRBV7-8|.|TRBJ2-1
CASSLGGTGLLYNEQFF
TGTGCCAGCAGCTTAGGGGGGACAGGGTTACTCTACAATGAGCAGTTCTTC
>.|TRBV28|.|TRBJ2-7
CASSFRDRTYEQYF
TGTGCCAGCAGTTTTCGGGACCGGACCTACGAGCAGTACTTC
>.|TRBV27|few|TRBJ2-7
CASSPIPPREQYF
TGTGCCAGCAGCCCAATCCCCCCTCGTGAGCAGTACTTC
>.|TRBV19|many|TRBJ1-5
CASTSEGNQPQHF
TGTGCCAGTACCTCTGAGGGGAACCAGCCCCAGCATTTT